This T cell receptor beta chain was sequenced during a study of shared clonotypes between healthy human individuals. Study results and limitations: Non-shared clonotypes displayed generation probabilities falling below those of clonotypes present in all four donors.

A CD45RA+ naive subset and a CD45RA-negative memory subset were split from CD4+ cells. Notes on this clone: The antigen is unknown.

V gave up 5 bases and J gave up 10 bases, with 27 bases separating them. The CDR3 loop spans 16 amino acids. Germline loops: CDR1 SGHTA, CDR2 FQGTGA. Execution of the assay was at deep level. Data came from immunoSEQ multiplex PCR; TCRdb stores just in-frame clones and leaves some out. Of roughly 2.2 million clones in the sample, approximately 93% were seen once. The chain couples TRBV7-3 to TRBJ2-7, with D maybe TRBD2 (5 bases). The specimen was naive CD4+ T cells from PBMCs. Noted subset: CD45RA+ positively selected. The receptor comes from a man aged 18-30 years in good health. Some clones in this sample may be carry-over from other donors' samples. This CDR3 is CASSPYVLRGVSQQYF. CDR3 DNA: TGTGCCAGCAGCCCCTATGTATTACGGGGAGTGTCCCAACAGTACTTC.